Following are 31 T cell receptor beta chains from one sample sequenced in a study of shared clonotypes between healthy human individuals. The data were produced by immunoSEQ multiplex PCR, yet TCRdb's version contains in-frame clones alone and is incomplete. There are about 2.3 million clones in the sample; more than 85% occur only once, and 0.39% lies in the top ten. Sequenced material: naive CD4+ T cells from PBMCs. Subset defined: CD45RA+ positively selected. All receptors derive from a man aged 18 to 30 in good health. Some clones in this sample may be carry-over from other donors' samples.

This rearrangement joins TRBV18 to TRBJ2-1; 8 bases fit TRBD2. Germline trimming cut 5 bases from V and 10 bases from J; bases unmatched to any gene: 10. Germline V gene data show CDR1 as KGHSH and CDR2 as LQKENI. This CDR3 has 14 amino acids. The CDR3: CASSVGRASLEQFF. The CDR3, as DNA: TGTGCCAGCTCAGTCGGGAGGGCCTCCCTAGAGCAGTTCTTC.

In its sample, this clone was seen once. The chain has TRBV19 and TRBJ2-2; D gene unclear. CDR3 length equals 16 residues. V was clipped by 6 bases and J by 4 bases, with 18 bases between them. CDR1 is LNHDA and CDR2 is SQIVND in the germline V gene (reference sequence). In DNA form, the CDR3 reads TGTGCCAGTAGACCGGGTCCTTTCTACGGCACCGGGGAGCTGTTTTTT. Its protein product is CASRPGPFYGTGELFF.

This clone was seen a handful of times. The chain is built from TRBV21-1 and TRBJ1-5; whether TRBD1, the table's D call, matches the DNA was not checked. TRBV21-1 constitutes a pseudogene. The CDR3 is 16 amino acids. The CDR3: CASSRRQVWGNQPQHF. The CDR3 region has the DNA TGTGCCAGCAGCAGACGACAGGTATGGGGCAATCAGCCCCAGCATTTT.

This clone was seen a single time. The chain recombines TRBV4-2 with TRBJ2-2; perhaps TRBD1 as D (6 bases). The germline V gene encodes CDR1 LGHNA and CDR2 YNFKEQ. This CDR3 has 13 amino acids. With 4 bases removed from V and 6 bases from J, the gap between germline ends came to 9 bases. CDR3 residues: CASSPQGPGELFF. DNA for the CDR3: TGTGCCAGCAGCCCCCAGGGGCCCGGGGAGCTGTTTTTT.

V gene TRBV27 combines with J gene TRBJ2-7; no reliable D call. Trimming took 1 base from V and 3 from J, leaving 16 bases between them. The length of the CDR3 is 16 residues. Germline loops: CDR1 MNHEY, CDR2 SMNVEV (reference sequence). For the CDR3, the DNA is TGTGCCAGCAGTTTATGGATAACCTCCCCGGGCTACGAGCAGTACTTC. Its protein is CASSLWITSPGYEQYF.

To note about this clone: Different DNA sequences within this sample yield the same CDR3. CDR3 residues: CASSYANYGYTF. CDR3 in DNA: TGTGCCAGCAGTTACGCTAACTATGGCTACACCTTC. This chain joins TRBV28 and TRBJ1-2, with D hard to call. The CDR3 runs 12 residues. The germline V gene encodes CDR1 MDHEN and CDR2 SYDVKM. The V end lost 4 bases, the J end lost 0 bases, and 3 bases lay between the germline ends.

A word on this clone: The identical CDR3 is also encoded by other nucleotide sequences in the sample. The chain is built from TRBV4-2 and TRBJ2-1; no clear D gene. The CDR3 consists of 14 residues. The germline V and J ends were trimmed by 1 base and 0 bases, with 4 bases remaining between them. Germline V lookup: CDR1 LGHNA, CDR2 YNFKEQ. CDR3 loop: CASSQVGSYNEQFF. CDR3 sequence (DNA): TGTGCCAGCAGCCAAGTAGGCTCCTACAATGAGCAGTTCTTC.

In the case of this clone: The sample holds other DNA sequences that translate to the same CDR3. The rearrangement joins TRBV28 to TRBJ2-7, with 7 bases that match TRBD2. The CDR3 sequence is 13 residues long. CDR1 MDHEN and CDR2 SYDVKM come from the germline V gene. Trimming took 6 bases from V and 4 from J; bases not matched to a gene: 6. For the CDR3, the DNA is TGTGCCAGCAGGAGTGGCGGGAGTTACGAGCAGTACTTC. It codes for CASRSGGSYEQYF.

In this sample, this clone turned up once. The CDR3 reads CASSPQGIPNYGYTF. The CDR3 DNA sequence: TGTGCCAGCTCACCACAAGGGATTCCTAACTATGGCTACACCTTC. The gene calls are TRBV18 and TRBJ1-2; D gene ambiguous. The V end lost 1 base, the J end lost 0 bases, and 9 bases lay between the germline ends. The CDR3 runs to 15 residues. Germline V gene data show CDR1 as KGHSH and CDR2 as LQKENI.

The V gene is TRBV11-2, the J gene TRBJ2-2, with D possibly called TRBD1 or TRBD2 (6 bases each). The length of the CDR3 is 16 residues. The germline CDR1 and CDR2 sequences are SGHAT and FQNNGV. V was clipped by 3 bases and J by 4 bases, with 15 bases between them. The CDR3 sequence: CASSFPYGGRTGELFF. The CDR3 region has the DNA TGTGCCAGCAGCTTCCCTTATGGGGGGCGCACCGGGGAGCTGTTTTTT.

CDR3 region: CASSPRQGGYNEQFF. CDR3 in DNA: TGTGCCAGCAGCCCGCGACAAGGGGGCTACAATGAGCAGTTCTTC. The V gene is TRBV7-2, the J gene TRBJ2-1; D might be TRBD1 (6 bases). Germline loops: CDR1 SGHTA, CDR2 FQGNSA. CDR3 size: 15 residues. V was pared by 5 bases and J by 3 bases, with 14 bases between.

The rearrangement joins TRBV2 to TRBJ2-5; D is uncertain. This CDR3 has 13 amino acids. V was shortened by 9 bases and J by 0 bases, with 11 bases between the two germline ends. Germline V lookup: CDR1 SNHLY, CDR2 FYNNEI. Here the CDR3 reads CARRELYQETQYF. For the CDR3, the DNA is TGTGCCAGGAGAGAGTTGTACCAAGAGACCCAGTACTTC.

The CDR3 nucleotides read TGTGCCATCAGTGAGTCTGTTGCCTTAACCTACAATGAGCAGTTCTTC. It codes for CAISESVALTYNEQFF. The V and J genes are TRBV10-3 and TRBJ2-1, with D unclear. V dropped 0 bases and J dropped 2 bases, with 11 bases sitting between them. The CDR3 covers 16 residues. The germline gives CDR1 ENHRY, CDR2 SYGVKD.

The V call is TRBV11-2, the J call TRBJ2-1, with D possibly matching TRBD2 (6 bases). Trimming pared 1 base from V and 5 bases from J, leaving 18 bases between. CDR3 length: 17 residues. Germline-derived CDR1 and CDR2 are SGHAT and FQNNGV. CDR3 bases: TGTGCCAGCAGCTTAGTACCCCGGAGGGCGAGGAACAATGAGCAGTTCTTC. Amino acids: CASSLVPRRARNNEQFF. Using reference TRBV11-2 and TRBJ2-1 for the parts outside the CDR3, the full variable domain is EAGVAQSPRYKIIEKRQSVAFWCNPISGHATLYWYQQILGQGPKLLIQFQNNGVVDDSQLPKDRFSAERLKGVDSTLKIQPAKLEDSAVYLCASSLVPRRARNNEQFFGPGTRLTVL.

The chain uses TRBV5-1 and TRBJ2-7; 12 nucleotides align to TRBD2. Germline lookup yields CDR1 SGHRS and CDR2 YFSETQ. V was pared by 0 bases and J by 4 bases, with 2 bases of the junction left unmatched. The CDR3 is 15 amino acids. In DNA form, the CDR3 reads TGCGCCAGCAGCTTGGGTACTAGCGGGAGGTACGAGCAGTACTTC. This translates into CASSLGTSGRYEQYF. Full variable domain (missing parts from reference TRBV5-1 and TRBJ2-7): KAGVTQTPRYLIKTRGQQVTLSCSPISGHRSVSWYQQTPGQGLQFLFEYFSETQRNKGNFPGRFSGRQFSNSRSEMNVSTLELGDSALYLCASSLGTSGRYEQYFGPGTRLTVT.

This chain uses TRBV7-3 with TRBJ2-1; no reliable D call. Germline V CDR1 and CDR2: SGHTA, FQGTGA. V lost 6 bases to trimming and J lost 7 bases, with 13 bases between them. The CDR3 contains 13 residues. The CDR3 spells CASSFPGSNEQFF. CDR3 nucleotides: TGTGCCAGCAGTTTCCCCGGGTCAAATGAGCAGTTCTTC.

The chain uses TRBV23-1 and TRBJ1-5, with 10 bases aligning to TRBD1. TRBV23-1 carries the ORF label, with uncertain function. The CDR3 covers 16 residues. V lost 0 bases, J lost 6 bases, and 5 bases stayed unmatched. CDR3 region: CASSQSFGTGVQPQHF. The DNA for the CDR3 is TGCGCCAGCAGTCAATCGTTCGGGACAGGGGTTCAGCCCCAGCATTTT.

This chain joins TRBV29-1 and TRBJ1-2; possible D gene TRBD1, 5 bases. The CDR3 has 12 amino acids. The V gene lost 6 bases and the J gene lost 3 bases, with 11 bases spanning the gap. The V gene's germline CDR1 is SQVTM and CDR2 ANQGSEA. CDR3 sequence (DNA): TGCAGCGTGATCAGGGTTGACTATGGCTACACCTTC. Protein sequence: CSVIRVDYGYTF.

V gene TRBV6-1 combines with J gene TRBJ2-7, with TRBD2 matching over 8 bases. The trim removed 1 base at V and 5 bases at J, leaving 10 bases unmatched. This CDR3 has 16 amino acids. Germline loops: CDR1 MNHNS, CDR2 SASEGT. In DNA form, the CDR3 reads TGTGCCAGCAGTGAAGGTTTACCGGGAGGGCCCCACGAGCAGTACTTC. It codes for CASSEGLPGGPHEQYF.

V is TRBV2 and J is TRBJ2-1; D unresolved. Germline CDR1 SNHLY, CDR2 FYNNEI. The CDR3 has 16 residues. V lost 2 bases, J lost 6 bases, and 17 bases lay in between. The CDR3 protein is CASSETRFGLGNEQFF. The CDR3 DNA sequence: TGTGCCAGCAGTGAAACACGCTTCGGGCTCGGCAATGAGCAGTTCTTC.

This chain links TRBV6-6 with TRBJ1-5, with D perhaps matching TRBD1 (6 bases). With 7 bases removed from V and 6 bases from J, the gap between germline ends came to 10 bases. Germline V gene lookup returns CDR1 MNHNY and CDR2 SVGAGI (reference sequence). This CDR3 region has 12 residues. The CDR3 nucleotides are TGTGCCAGCACCACAGGGACTCAGCCCCAGCATTTT. It translates to CASTTGTQPQHF.

V is TRBV5-1 and J is TRBJ2-1; D remains ambiguous. The CDR3 consists of 15 residues. Trimming removed 0 bases from V and 0 bases from J, with 7 bases in between. Germline CDR1 SGHRS, CDR2 YFSETQ. DNA for the CDR3: TGCGCCAGCAGCTTGGTTAGGAGCTCCTACAATGAGCAGTTCTTC. Its translation: CASSLVRSSYNEQFF.

The chain links TRBV20-1 to TRBJ2-1; 7 bases agree with TRBD2. The J segment lost 6 bases and the V segment lost 4 bases, leaving 0 bases of the junction unmatched. The CDR3 runs to 11 residues. Germline values: CDR1 DFQATT, CDR2 SNEGSKA (reference sequence). CDR3 sequence reads: CSATSGNEQFF. The CDR3 nucleotides read TGCAGTGCTACTAGCGGCAATGAGCAGTTCTTC.

This sequence joins TRBV7-8 and TRBJ1-5, with D uncertain. Per the germline V gene, CDR1 is SGHVS and CDR2 is FQNEAQ. The CDR3 loop spans 14 amino acids. Trimming left V 2 bases short and J 2 bases short, with 7 bases between. The CDR3 coding sequence is TGTGCCAGCAGCTTAAGTTGGGGCAATCAGCCCCAGCATTTT. Translated: CASSLSWGNQPQHF.

This chain joins TRBV28 and TRBJ1-2; D unclear. The CDR3 runs to 13 residues. The ends were cut back, 7 bases at V and 2 bases at J, with 11 bases in the middle. CDR1 is MDHEN and CDR2 is SYDVKM in the germline V gene. DNA for the CDR3: TGTGCCAGCAATGGGCGGATCAACTATGGCTACACCTTC. Its protein is CASNGRINYGYTF.

The V call is TRBV4-1, the J call TRBJ2-5, with TRBD1 identical over 9 bases. Germline assignment: CDR1 MGHRA and CDR2 YSYEKL. V lost 4 bases to trimming and J lost 5 bases; unmatched junction nucleotides: 20. The CDR3 runs to 19 residues. CDR3 sequence: CASSLFPGGQGMAQETQYF. In DNA, the CDR3 is TGCGCCAGCAGCCTATTTCCCGGGGGACAGGGAATGGCTCAGGAGACCCAGTACTTC.

In regard to this clone: An end of the junction does not agree with germline; a read error may underlie this. This chain links TRBV28 with TRBJ2-7, with 8 bases lining up with TRBD1. From germline, CDR1 is MDHEN and CDR2 SYDVKM. This CDR3 is 12 amino acids long. The CDR3 loop is CASSLSGTGPLF. CDR3 DNA sequence: TGTGCCAGCAGTTTATCCGGGACAGGTCCCCTCTTC.

The chain carries TRBV30 and TRBJ1-2; 9 nucleotides align to TRBD1. Germline V gene sequence: CDR1 GTSNPN, CDR2 SVGIG (reference sequence). The CDR3 is made up of 14 amino acids. V trimming: 3 bases; J trimming: 0 bases; junction bases outside the gene matches: 2. The CDR3 DNA reads as TGTGCCTGGAGGGACAGGGGAGCTAACTATGGCTACACCTTC. As protein: CAWRDRGANYGYTF.

In regard to this clone: This same CDR3 is encoded by further DNA sequences in the sample. This rearrangement joins TRBV28 to TRBJ2-2; D ambiguous. CDR1 is MDHEN and CDR2 is SYDVKM in the germline V gene. V lost 3 bases, J lost 7 bases, and 6 bases lay in between. This CDR3 is 12 amino acids long. CDR3 residues: CASSLRSGELFF. CDR3 sequence (DNA): TGTGCCAGCAGTTTGCGCAGCGGGGAGCTGTTTTTT. The whole variable domain, filled in from reference TRBV28 and TRBJ2-2, reads DVKVTQSSRYLVKRTGEKVFLECVQDMDHENMFWYRQDPGLGLRLIYFSYDVKMKEKGDIPEGYSVSREKKERFSLILESASTNQTSMYLCASSLRSGELFFGEGSRLTVL.

CDR3 sequence (DNA): TGTGCCAGCAGAATCTCAGGACTACCACCGGATGAGCAGTTCTTC. Translated, it gives CASRISGLPPDEQFF. V is TRBV6-1 and J is TRBJ2-1; maybe TRBD2 (6 bases). The CDR3 runs to 15 residues. Germline values: CDR1 MNHNS, CDR2 SASEGT. V was clipped by 6 bases and J by 8 bases, with 20 bases between them.

This chain links TRBV11-3 with TRBJ2-7; the D gene is possibly TRBD2 (7 bases). V was cut by 8 bases and J by 7 bases, with 21 bases left in between. Germline assignment: CDR1 SGHNT and CDR2 YENEEA. The CDR3 sequence is 14 residues long. The CDR3 loop is CASSRGGLGMEQYF. DNA of the CDR3: TGTGCCAGCTCCCGCGGGGGCCTGGGGATGGAGCAGTACTTC. The variable domain in full, with the rest retrieved from reference TRBV11-3 and TRBJ2-7, is EAGVVQSPRYKIIEKKQPVAFWCNPISGHNTLYWYLQNLGQGPELLIRYENEEAVDDSQLPKDRFSAERLKGVDSTLKIQPAELGDSAVYLCASSRGGLGMEQYFGPGTRLTVT.